This T cell receptor (beta chain) was captured in a study of shared clonotypes between healthy human individuals. Sequencing was at deep level. Profiled with immunoSEQ multiplex PCR; TCRdb holds only in-frame clones, not every one. Of about 2.2 million clones in the sample, around 95% are singletons; the top ten hold approximately 1.6%. The CDR3 has 13 amino acids. Germline CDR1 and CDR2: LGHNA and YSLEER. The V gene lost 0 bases and the J gene lost 11 bases, with 11 bases spanning the gap. In the naive CD8 group, cells lacked CD45RO and were positively selected for CCR7, so terminally differentiated effector memory CD45RA+ cells were left out.

V gene TRBV4-3 combines with J gene TRBJ2-4, with D possibly being TRBD2 (5 bases). Sequenced sample: naive CD8+ T cells from PBMCs. The origin of this receptor is a man younger than 35 in good health. Some clones in this sample may be carry-over from other donors' samples. The DNA for the CDR3 is TGCGCCAGCAGCCAAGATCAAGTGGAGGTTCAGTACTTC. Protein sequence: CASSQDQVEVQYF.